A single sample is the source of the 20 T cell receptor beta chains below, sequenced in a study of cytomegalovirus exposure and HLA in healthy donors. The PCR used 60 Vbeta and 13 Jbeta primers. The method was immunoSEQ multiplex PCR; TCRdb's version includes in-frame clones alone and lacks a portion of them. The repertoire holds 20,000 to 30,000 clones, with about 70% as singletons. The specimen was PBMCs. These receptors came from a woman aged 50 to 60 in good health and CMV-seronegative.

This chain's CDR3 is CASKGAGYNEQFF. The CDR3 coding sequence is TGTGCCAGCAAAGGCGCAGGGTACAATGAGCAGTTCTTC. This chain links TRBV28 with TRBJ2-1; the D gene is possibly TRBD1 (5 bases). V lost 7 bases, J lost 4 bases, and 11 bases lay in between. CDR1 and CDR2 (germline): MDHEN, SYDVKM. The CDR3 is made up of 13 amino acids.

This chain connects TRBV6-5 to TRBJ2-7; D uncertain. This CDR3 has 14 residues. V was shortened by 6 bases and J by 0 bases, with 12 bases between the two germline ends. The germline gives CDR1 MNHEY, CDR2 SVGAGI. The CDR3 protein is CASSPVGLSYEQYF. The CDR3 DNA reads TGTGCCAGCAGCCCCGTTGGCCTCTCCTACGAGCAGTACTTC.

This chain links TRBV28 with TRBJ1-2; D is undetermined. CDR3 length: 15 residues. Between the trimmed V and J ends, which lost 5 bases and 0 bases, there was a span of 13 bases. Germline V gene lookup returns CDR1 MDHEN and CDR2 SYDVKM. CDR3 bases: TGTGCCAGCAGTACTAATCAAGGTACTAACTATGGCTACACCTTC. As protein: CASSTNQGTNYGYTF.

This sequence joins TRBV6-5 and TRBJ2-1, with 7 bases that match TRBD1. Germline CDR1 and CDR2: MNHEY and SVGAGI. The CDR3 is 13 residues long. Unmatched junction bases numbered 10, after V lost 7 bases and J lost 10 bases. CDR3 region: CASTTQGRNEQFF. The DNA of the CDR3 is TGTGCCAGCACCACACAGGGGCGGAACGAGCAGTTCTTC.

V gene TRBV29-1 combines with J gene TRBJ1-2; 9 bases map to TRBD1. Unmatched junction bases numbered 6, after V lost 6 bases and J lost 4 bases. Germline V gene data show CDR1 as SQVTM and CDR2 as ANQGSEA. The CDR3 is 13 residues long. The DNA of the CDR3 is TGCAGCGTGTGGACAGGGGTGGGCTATGGCTACACCTTC. It codes for CSVWTGVGYGYTF.

The chain couples TRBV10-1 to TRBJ1-5; the match to TRBD1 covers 11 bases. J lost 5 bases, V lost 4 bases, and 1 base had no gene match. CDR1 and CDR2 (germline): WNHNN, SYGVQD (reference sequence). The CDR3 covers 14 residues. The CDR3 here is CASSGGQGDQPQHF. CDR3 coding DNA: TGCGCCAGCAGTGGGGGACAGGGGGATCAGCCCCAGCATTTT.

The rearrangement links TRBV6-4 to TRBJ1-2; D gene unclear. The CDR3 is 14 residues long. Germline V lookup: CDR1 MRHNA, CDR2 SNTAGT. V was clipped by 4 bases and J by 3 bases, with 12 bases between them. CDR3 residues: CASSAGYSDYGYTF. Here the CDR3 DNA reads TGTGCCAGCAGTGCGGGGTATTCTGACTATGGCTACACCTTC.

This CDR3 reads CASSHRTANNEQFF. CDR3 DNA: TGTGCCAGCAGCCACAGGACCGCTAACAATGAGCAGTTCTTC. This sequence joins TRBV5-8 and TRBJ2-1; perhaps TRBD1 as D (5 bases). V lost 4 bases and J 5 bases, leaving 13 bases between the germline ends. The CDR3 is 14 amino acids. Germline values: CDR1 SGHTS, CDR2 YDEGEE.

V and J are TRBV4-1 and TRBJ1-1, with 9 positions matching TRBD1. The germline V gene encodes CDR1 MGHRA and CDR2 YSYEKL. CDR3 size: 14 residues. After removal of 4 bases from V and 5 bases from J, the junction contained 5 bases not matched to a gene. For the CDR3, the DNA is TGCGCCAGCAGCCCCCCGACAGGGGGGACTGAAGCTTTCTTT. It specifies CASSPPTGGTEAFF.

The CDR3 region has the DNA TGTGCCACCAGCAGCCGGGACTCGGGGGGCACTGAGCAGTTCTTC. Translation gives CATSSRDSGGTEQFF. This sequence joins TRBV15 and TRBJ2-1; D is possibly TRBD2 (7 bases). There are 15 residues in the CDR3. V lost 3 bases and J 9 bases, leaving 18 bases between the germline ends. CDR1 is LNHNV, CDR2 YYDKDF, per germline (reference sequence).

There are a few counts of this clone. This chain connects TRBV2 to TRBJ1-5; tentatively, D is TRBD1 (5 bases). V lost 7 bases and J lost 9, with 16 bases in between. The germline V gene encodes CDR1 SNHLY and CDR2 FYNNEI. The CDR3 sequence is 13 residues long. CDR3 nucleotide sequence: TGTGCCAGCATGCTAAACCGGGACTGGCCCCAGCATTTT. Its protein product is CASMLNRDWPQHF.

Here the CDR3 reads CASSPTSFSREQYF. Here the CDR3 DNA reads TGTGCCAGCAGCCCCACTAGCTTCTCAAGAGAGCAGTACTTC. The chain has TRBV7-6 and TRBJ2-7, with a tentative D call TRBD2 (6 bases). The ends were cut back, 5 bases at V and 7 bases at J, with 18 bases in the middle. Germline V lookup: CDR1 SGHVS, CDR2 FNYEAQ. The CDR3 contains 14 residues.

J is TRBJ2-7 and V is TRBV5-1; weak D call: TRBD2 (6 bases). V lost 0 bases and J lost 2, with 15 bases in between. The V gene's germline CDR1 is SGHRS and CDR2 YFSETQ. The CDR3 consists of 16 residues. The CDR3 reads CASSLDGTFPPYEQYF. The DNA for the CDR3 is TGCGCCAGCAGCTTGGATGGGACTTTCCCTCCCTACGAGCAGTACTTC.

The chain is built from TRBV28 and TRBJ1-4; maybe TRBD1 (6 bases). The CDR3 length is 17 residues. Germline CDR1 is MDHEN and CDR2 is SYDVKM. The V end lost 5 bases, the J end lost 5 bases, and 21 bases lay between the germline ends. This CDR3 reads CASSPHSYRVPNEKLFF. The DNA for the CDR3 is TGTGCCAGCAGTCCCCATTCCTACAGGGTTCCGAATGAAAAACTGTTTTTT.

V and J are TRBV10-3 and TRBJ1-5; 7 bases are a match to TRBD1. The CDR3 totals 13 residues. The V segment lost 8 bases and the J segment 9 bases; nucleotides outside the gene matches: 10. Per the germline V gene, CDR1 is ENHRY and CDR2 is SYGVKD. The CDR3 here is CAIQGDQSGPQHF. CDR3 DNA sequence: TGTGCCATCCAGGGGGATCAATCAGGGCCCCAGCATTTT.

This clone has only a few counts. This chain links TRBV6-5 with TRBJ1-2; 7 bases line up with TRBD1. The CDR3 spans 16 residues. In germline, CDR1 is MNHEY, CDR2 SVGAGI. Trimming at V came to 0 bases and at J to 4 bases, leaving 8 bases not matched to a gene. The CDR3 reads CASSYSRAGGTYGYTF. In nucleotides, the CDR3 is TGTGCCAGCAGTTACTCCCGGGCAGGGGGGACCTATGGCTACACCTTC.

This clone was observed a single time. This chain uses TRBV5-4 with TRBJ1-1; D is possibly TRBD1 (5 bases). The germline gives CDR1 SGHNT, CDR2 YYREEE (reference sequence). This CDR3 comprises 14 residues. The V end lost 4 bases, the J end lost 2 bases, and 12 bases lay between the germline ends. The CDR3: CASSPYQGNTEAFF. DNA of the CDR3: TGTGCCAGCAGCCCATACCAGGGAAACACTGAAGCTTTCTTT.

J is TRBJ1-1 and V is TRBV29-1; 9 nucleotides line up with TRBD1. The CDR3 loop spans 11 amino acids. V gave up 6 bases and J gave up 13 bases; unmatched junction bases: 9. Germline V gives CDR1 SQVTM, CDR2 ANQGSEA. The CDR3 coding sequence is TGCAGCGTCTCCGGGACAGGGATTGTTTTCTTT. Encoded protein: CSVSGTGIVFF.

The chain employs TRBV7-2 and TRBJ1-1, with 7 bases lining up with TRBD1. CDR1 and CDR2 from the germline V gene are SGHTA and FQGNSA. The CDR3 sequence is 14 residues long. Trimming at V came to 5 bases and at J to 1 base, leaving 4 bases not matched to a gene. Here the CDR3 DNA reads TGTGCCAGCAGCGCGCGACAGGGGAACACTGAAGCTTTCTTT. The encoded protein is CASSARQGNTEAFF.

This chain connects TRBV28 to TRBJ1-2; possibly TRBD1 for D (5 bases). The CDR3 runs 11 residues. Trimming stripped 5 bases from V and 5 bases from J, with 6 bases between. Germline-derived CDR1 and CDR2 are MDHEN and SYDVKM. CDR3 in DNA: TGTGCCAGCAGTAAGGGGTATGGCTACACCTTC. It is translated as CASSKGYGYTF.